A single sample is the source of the 7 T cell receptor beta chains below, sequenced in a study of blood T cell repertoires in COVID-19 (dated by TCRdb to the early 2020s). The receptor library was made with the immunoSEQ multiplex PCR assay. TCRdb took over this immuneACCESS table, retaining in-frame rearrangements with V and J assigned. Such tables are incomplete; in checked studies, under half of the missing clones stem from an unresolved V gene, and the remainder is unexplained. The sample table holds about 110,000 clones, of which approximately 80% were seen once. The ten biggest clones cover 0.7% to 1% of the sample. Input material: peripheral blood. The source is a woman in her 70s with acute or convalescent COVID-19.

The genes are TRBV6-1 and TRBJ2-2, with D hard to call. Trimming removed 1 base at V and 7 bases at J, with 4 bases between. The CDR3 is 12 residues long. The germline CDR1 and CDR2 sequences are MNHNS and SASEGT. The CDR3 nucleotides are TGTGCCAGCAGTGAAGTTATCGGGGAGCTGTTTTTT. It is translated as CASSEVIGELFF.

The genes are TRBV13 and TRBJ2-7, with D maybe TRBD1 (5 bases). Trimming removed 5 bases from V and 6 bases from J, with 17 bases in between. The CDR3 consists of 14 residues. Germline V lookup: CDR1 PRHDT, CDR2 FYEKMQ (reference sequence). CDR3 DNA sequence: TGTGCCAGCAGCCCCGACAGAAATCCGCGCGAGCAGTACTTC. Amino acids: CASSPDRNPREQYF.

The rearrangement joins TRBV6-5 to TRBJ2-7, with D maybe TRBD1 (6 bases). Trimming shortened V by 6 bases and J by 3 bases, and 12 bases separated the two germline ends. The germline V gene encodes CDR1 MNHEY and CDR2 SVGAGI. The CDR3 runs to 13 residues. The CDR3 region has the DNA TGTGCCAGCAGGCCTACAGGGCTCTACGAGCAGTACTTC. Residues: CASRPTGLYEQYF.

The chain joins TRBV19 to TRBJ2-5; TRBD1 agrees at 8 bases. The junction had 8 bases not matched to a gene; V was cut back by 3 bases and J by 2 bases. CDR3 length: 16 residues. Per germline, CDR1 LNHDA and CDR2 SQIVND (reference sequence). The CDR3 sequence is CASSIVLGTGQETQYF. CDR3 nucleotide sequence: TGTGCCAGTAGTATCGTATTGGGGACAGGACAAGAGACCCAGTACTTC.

The chain has TRBV10-3 and TRBJ2-1; 11 nucleotides match TRBD2. Germline V gives CDR1 ENHRY, CDR2 SYGVKD. Trimming at V came to 0 bases and at J to 7 bases, leaving 8 bases not matched to a gene. The CDR3 extends over 17 amino acids. CDR3 region: CAISESGLAGGQNEQFF. In DNA, the CDR3 is TGTGCCATCAGTGAGTCAGGGCTAGCGGGAGGCCAAAATGAGCAGTTCTTC.

The chain joins TRBV4-1 to TRBJ1-2; 7 nucleotides line up with TRBD1. This CDR3 region has 17 residues. In germline, CDR1 is MGHRA, CDR2 YSYEKL. V gave up 4 bases and J gave up 7 bases; unmatched junction bases: 18. CDR3 coding DNA: TGCGCCAGCAGCCTGCTACCGGGACAGAGAGTAACTGGTGGCTACACCTTC. The encoded protein is CASSLLPGQRVTGGYTF.

This clone was counted only a few times. The V call is TRBV7-2, the J call TRBJ1-1, with 8 bases identical to TRBD1. Germline CDR1 SGHTA, CDR2 FQGNSA. Unmatched junction bases numbered 0, after V lost 3 bases and J lost 3 bases. This CDR3 contains 13 residues. The CDR3 DNA follows: TGTGCCAGCAGCTTCAGGGGGCACACTGAAGCTTTCTTT. As protein: CASSFRGHTEAFF.